The entry that follows covers one TCR beta chain sequence. Its antigen is undetermined. These data originate in a study of cytomegalovirus exposure and HLA in healthy donors. The CDR3 runs 14 residues. CDR1 and CDR2 (germline): MNHEY, SMNVEV (reference sequence). The V gene end was trimmed by 7 bases and the J gene end by 3 bases; junction bases not matched to a gene: 7. In the PCR, 60 Vbeta and 13 Jbeta primers were used. Only in-frame clones appear in the TCRdb table, and some are missing; sequencing was by immunoSEQ multiplex PCR. The data contain more than 85,000 clones, 75% to 80% of them singletons. Study-level findings and limits: V segments that were indistinguishable, TRBV6-2 and TRBV6-3 among them, were omitted from analysis. With later analysis, a missense DCLRE1C variant became linked to TCR beta V- and J-gene trimming.

The origin of this receptor is a woman in her 30s in good health and CMV-seronegative. The genes are TRBV27 and TRBJ1-1, with 8 bases lining up with TRBD1. The sequenced sample consisted of PBMCs. CDR3 sequence: CASTLTGVHTEAFF. The CDR3 coding sequence is TGTGCCAGCACCCTGACAGGGGTTCACACTGAAGCTTTCTTT.